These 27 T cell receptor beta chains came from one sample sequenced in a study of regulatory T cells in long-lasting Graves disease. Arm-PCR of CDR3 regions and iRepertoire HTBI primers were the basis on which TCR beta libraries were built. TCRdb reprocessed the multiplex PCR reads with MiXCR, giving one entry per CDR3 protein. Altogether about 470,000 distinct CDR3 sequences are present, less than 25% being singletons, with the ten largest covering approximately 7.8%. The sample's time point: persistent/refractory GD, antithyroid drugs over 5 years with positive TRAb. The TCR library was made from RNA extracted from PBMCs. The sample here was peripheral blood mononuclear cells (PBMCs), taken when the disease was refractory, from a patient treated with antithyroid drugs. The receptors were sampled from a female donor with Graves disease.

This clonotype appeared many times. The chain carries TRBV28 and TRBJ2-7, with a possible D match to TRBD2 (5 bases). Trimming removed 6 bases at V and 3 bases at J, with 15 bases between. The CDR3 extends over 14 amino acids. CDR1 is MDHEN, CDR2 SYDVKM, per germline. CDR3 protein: CASRASGEGYEQYF. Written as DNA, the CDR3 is TGTGCCAGCAGAGCAAGCGGAGAGGGCTACGAGCAGTACTTC.

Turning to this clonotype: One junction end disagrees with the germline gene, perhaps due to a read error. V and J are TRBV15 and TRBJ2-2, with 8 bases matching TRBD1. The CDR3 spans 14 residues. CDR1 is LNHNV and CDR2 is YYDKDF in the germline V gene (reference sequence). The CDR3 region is CATSRGLNTGELFF. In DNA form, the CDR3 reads TGTGCCACTAGCAGGGGGCTGAACACCGGGGAGCTGTTTTTT.

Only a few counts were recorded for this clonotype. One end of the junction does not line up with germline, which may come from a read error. The CDR3 nucleotides are TGTGCCGGCAGTTTACGGGGGCAGGGAGAAAAACTGTTTTTT. It is translated as CAGSLRGQGEKLFF. The chain employs TRBV12-3 or TRBV12-4 and TRBJ1-4, with D tentatively TRBD1 (6 bases). The CDR3 is made up of 14 amino acids.

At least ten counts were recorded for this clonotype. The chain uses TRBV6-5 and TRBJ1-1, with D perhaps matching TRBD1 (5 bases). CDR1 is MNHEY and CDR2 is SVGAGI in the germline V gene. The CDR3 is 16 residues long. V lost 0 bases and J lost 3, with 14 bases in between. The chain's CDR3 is CASSYSLQRGYTEAFF. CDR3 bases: TGTGCCAGCAGTTACTCCCTTCAGCGGGGGTACACTGAAGCTTTCTTT.

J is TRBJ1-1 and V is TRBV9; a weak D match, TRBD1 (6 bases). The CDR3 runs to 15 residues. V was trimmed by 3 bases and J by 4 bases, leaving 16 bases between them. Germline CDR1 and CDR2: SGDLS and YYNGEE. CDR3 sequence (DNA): TGTGCCAGCAGCGCCGGGGGCAACTTGGGCACTGAAGCTTTCTTT. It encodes CASSAGGNLGTEAFF.

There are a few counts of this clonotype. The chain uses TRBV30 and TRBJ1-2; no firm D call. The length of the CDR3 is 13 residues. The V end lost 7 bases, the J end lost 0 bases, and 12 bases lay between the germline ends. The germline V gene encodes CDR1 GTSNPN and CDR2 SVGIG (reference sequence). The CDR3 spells CASRGLPNYGYTF. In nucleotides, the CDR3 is TGTGCCTCCAGAGGACTGCCTAACTATGGCTACACCTTC.

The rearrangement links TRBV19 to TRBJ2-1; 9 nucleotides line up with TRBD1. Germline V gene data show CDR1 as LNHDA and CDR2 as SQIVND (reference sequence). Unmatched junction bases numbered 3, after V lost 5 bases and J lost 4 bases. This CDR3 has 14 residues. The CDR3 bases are TGTGCCAGTAGTGGGGGACAGGGATACAATGAGCAGTTCTTC. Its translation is CASSGGQGYNEQFF.

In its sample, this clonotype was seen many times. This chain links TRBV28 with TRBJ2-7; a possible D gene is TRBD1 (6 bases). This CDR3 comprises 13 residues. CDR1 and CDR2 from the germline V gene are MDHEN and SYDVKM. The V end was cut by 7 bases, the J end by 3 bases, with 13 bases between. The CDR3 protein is CASKTGTVYEQYF. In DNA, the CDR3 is TGTGCCAGCAAGACAGGTACGGTCTACGAGCAGTACTTC. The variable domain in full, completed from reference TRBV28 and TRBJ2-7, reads DVKVTQSSRYLVKRTGEKVFLECVQDMDHENMFWYRQDPGLGLRLIYFSYDVKMKEKGDIPEGYSVSREKKERFSLILESASTNQTSMYLCASKTGTVYEQYFGPGTRLTVT.

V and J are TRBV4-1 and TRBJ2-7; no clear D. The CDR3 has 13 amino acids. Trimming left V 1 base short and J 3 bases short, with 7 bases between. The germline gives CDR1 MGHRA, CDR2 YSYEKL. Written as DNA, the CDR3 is TGCGCCAGCAGCCAAGTCTCTCTCTACGAGCAGTACTTC. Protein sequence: CASSQVSLYEQYF.

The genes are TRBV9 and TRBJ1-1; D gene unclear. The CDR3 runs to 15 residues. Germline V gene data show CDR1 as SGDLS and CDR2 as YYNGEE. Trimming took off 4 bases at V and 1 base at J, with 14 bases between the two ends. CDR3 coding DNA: TGTGCCAGCAGCTCAATCACCTCACAGAACACTGAAGCTTTCTTT. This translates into CASSSITSQNTEAFF.

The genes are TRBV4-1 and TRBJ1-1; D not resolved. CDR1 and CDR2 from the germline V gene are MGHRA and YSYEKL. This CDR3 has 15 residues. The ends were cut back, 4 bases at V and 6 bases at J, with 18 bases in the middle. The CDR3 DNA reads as TGCGCCAGCAGCCTCCCCGCGGAGTCGAGGGCTGAAGCTTTCTTT. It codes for CASSLPAESRAEAFF.

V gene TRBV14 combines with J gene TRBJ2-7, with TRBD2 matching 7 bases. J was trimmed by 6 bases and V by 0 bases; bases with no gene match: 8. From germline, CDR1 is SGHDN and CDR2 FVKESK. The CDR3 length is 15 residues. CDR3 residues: CASSQDLAGAGEQYF. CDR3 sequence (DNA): TGTGCCAGCAGCCAAGATCTCGCGGGAGCTGGCGAGCAGTACTTC. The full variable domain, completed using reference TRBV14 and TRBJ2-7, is EAGVTQFPSHSVIEKGQTVTLRCDPISGHDNLYWYRRVMGKEIKFLLHFVKESKQDESGMPNNRFLAERTGGTYSTLKVQPAELEDSGVYFCASSQDLAGAGEQYFGPGTRLTVT.

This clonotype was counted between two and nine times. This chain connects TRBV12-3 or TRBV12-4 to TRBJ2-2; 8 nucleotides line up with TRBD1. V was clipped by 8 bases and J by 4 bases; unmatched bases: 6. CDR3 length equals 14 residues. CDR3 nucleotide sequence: TGTGCCAGCCGACAACAGGGGGGCACCGGGGAGCTGTTTTTT. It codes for CASRQQGGTGELFF.

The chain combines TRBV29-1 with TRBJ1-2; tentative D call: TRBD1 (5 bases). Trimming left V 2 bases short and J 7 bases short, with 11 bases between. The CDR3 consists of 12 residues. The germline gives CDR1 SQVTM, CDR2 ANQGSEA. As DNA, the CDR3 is TGCAGCGTTGAATCGGGGGGGGGTGGCTACACCTTC. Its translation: CSVESGGGGYTF.

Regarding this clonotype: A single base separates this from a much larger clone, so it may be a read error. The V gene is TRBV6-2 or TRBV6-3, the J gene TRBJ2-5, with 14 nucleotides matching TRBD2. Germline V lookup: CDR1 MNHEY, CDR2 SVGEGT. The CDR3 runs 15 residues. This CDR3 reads CVSSIGLAGGETQYF. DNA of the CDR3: TGTGTCAGCAGTATTGGACTAGCGGGAGGAGAGACCCAGTACTTC.

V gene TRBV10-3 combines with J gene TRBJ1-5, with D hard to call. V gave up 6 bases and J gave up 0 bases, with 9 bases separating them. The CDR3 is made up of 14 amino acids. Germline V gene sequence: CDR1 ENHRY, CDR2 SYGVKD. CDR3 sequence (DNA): TGTGCCATCAGCGGGTCCGATAGCAATCAGCCCCAGCATTTT. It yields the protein CAISGSDSNQPQHF.

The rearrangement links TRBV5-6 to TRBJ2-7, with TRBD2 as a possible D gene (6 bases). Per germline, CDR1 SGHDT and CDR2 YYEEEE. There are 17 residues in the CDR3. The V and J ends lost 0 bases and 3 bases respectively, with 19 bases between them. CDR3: CASSLGGATSLIYEQYF. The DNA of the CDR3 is TGTGCCAGCAGCTTGGGTGGGGCAACTAGCCTTATCTACGAGCAGTACTTC.

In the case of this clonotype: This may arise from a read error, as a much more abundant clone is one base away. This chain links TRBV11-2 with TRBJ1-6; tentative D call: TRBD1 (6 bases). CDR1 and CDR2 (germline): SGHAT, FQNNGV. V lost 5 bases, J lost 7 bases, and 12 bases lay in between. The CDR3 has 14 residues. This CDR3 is CASSLPGENSPLHF. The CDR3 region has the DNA TGTGCCAGCAGCCTTCCAGGGGAGAATTCACCCCTCCACTTT.

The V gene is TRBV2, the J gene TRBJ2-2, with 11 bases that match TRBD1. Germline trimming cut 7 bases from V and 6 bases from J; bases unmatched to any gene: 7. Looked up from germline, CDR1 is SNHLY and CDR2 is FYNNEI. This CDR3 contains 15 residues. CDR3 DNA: TGTGCCAGCAAACCCGGGACAGGGGGGGCCGGGGAGCTGTTTTTT. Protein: CASKPGTGGAGELFF.

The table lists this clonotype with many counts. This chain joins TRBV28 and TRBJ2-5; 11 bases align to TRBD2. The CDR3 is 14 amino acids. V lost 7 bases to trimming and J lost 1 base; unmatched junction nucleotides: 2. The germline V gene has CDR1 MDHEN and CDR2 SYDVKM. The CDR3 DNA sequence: TGTGCCAGCACCCTAGCGGGAGGCCAAGAGACCCAGTACTTC. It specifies CASTLAGGQETQYF. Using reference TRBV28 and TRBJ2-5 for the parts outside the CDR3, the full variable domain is DVKVTQSSRYLVKRTGEKVFLECVQDMDHENMFWYRQDPGLGLRLIYFSYDVKMKEKGDIPEGYSVSREKKERFSLILESASTNQTSMYLCASTLAGGQETQYFGPGTRLLVL.

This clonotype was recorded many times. The CDR3 spells CSARVPGVTKNIQYF. The CDR3 DNA follows: TGCAGTGCTAGAGTGCCGGGAGTAACCAAAAACATTCAGTACTTC. This chain uses TRBV20-1 with TRBJ2-4; tentative D call: TRBD2 (6 bases). Per germline, CDR1 DFQATT and CDR2 SNEGSKA (reference sequence). Trimming cost V 1 base and J 2 bases, with 12 bases left between them. The CDR3 loop spans 15 amino acids.

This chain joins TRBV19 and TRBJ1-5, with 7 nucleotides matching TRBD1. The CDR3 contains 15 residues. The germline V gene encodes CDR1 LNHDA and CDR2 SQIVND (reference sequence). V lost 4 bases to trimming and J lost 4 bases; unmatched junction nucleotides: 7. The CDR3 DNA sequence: TGTGCCAGTAGTACCGGGACAGTCGTAAATCAGCCCCAGCATTTT. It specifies CASSTGTVVNQPQHF.

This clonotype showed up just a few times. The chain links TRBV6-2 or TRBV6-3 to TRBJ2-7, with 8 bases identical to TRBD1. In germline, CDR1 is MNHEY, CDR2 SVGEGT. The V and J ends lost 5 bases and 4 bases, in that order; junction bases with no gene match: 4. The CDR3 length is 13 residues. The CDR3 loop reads CASSDRGQYEQYF. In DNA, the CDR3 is TGTGCCAGCAGTGACAGGGGCCAATACGAGCAGTACTTC.

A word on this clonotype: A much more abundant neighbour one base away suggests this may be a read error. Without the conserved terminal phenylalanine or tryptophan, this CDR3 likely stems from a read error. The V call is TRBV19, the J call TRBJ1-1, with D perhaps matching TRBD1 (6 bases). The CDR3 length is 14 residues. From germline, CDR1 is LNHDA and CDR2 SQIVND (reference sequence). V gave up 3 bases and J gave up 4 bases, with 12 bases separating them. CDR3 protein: CASSIHRDGTEAFL. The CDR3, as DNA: TGTGCCAGTAGTATCCACAGGGATGGCACTGAAGCTTTCCTT.

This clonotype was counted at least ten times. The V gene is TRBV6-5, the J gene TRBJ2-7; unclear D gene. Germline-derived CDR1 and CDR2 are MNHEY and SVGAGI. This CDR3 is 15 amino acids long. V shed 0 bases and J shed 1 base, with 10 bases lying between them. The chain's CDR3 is CASSYSEWQSYEQYF. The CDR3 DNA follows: TGTGCCAGCAGTTACTCGGAGTGGCAGTCCTACGAGCAGTACTTC.

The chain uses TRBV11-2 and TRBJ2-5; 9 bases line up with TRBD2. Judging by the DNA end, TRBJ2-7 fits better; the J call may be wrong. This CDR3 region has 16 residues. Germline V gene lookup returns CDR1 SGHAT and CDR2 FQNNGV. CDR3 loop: CASSFPPSGKIYEQYF. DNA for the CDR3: TGTGCCAGCAGCTTCCCCCCTAGCGGGAAGATTTACGAGCAGTACTTC.

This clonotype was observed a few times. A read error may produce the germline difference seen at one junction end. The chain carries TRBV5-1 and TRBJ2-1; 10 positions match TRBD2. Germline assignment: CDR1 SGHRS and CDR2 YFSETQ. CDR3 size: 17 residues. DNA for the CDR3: TGTGCCAGCAGCTTGGATTCCGGTCTAGCGGGAGACAATGAGCAGTTCTTC. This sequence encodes CASSLDSGLAGDNEQFF.